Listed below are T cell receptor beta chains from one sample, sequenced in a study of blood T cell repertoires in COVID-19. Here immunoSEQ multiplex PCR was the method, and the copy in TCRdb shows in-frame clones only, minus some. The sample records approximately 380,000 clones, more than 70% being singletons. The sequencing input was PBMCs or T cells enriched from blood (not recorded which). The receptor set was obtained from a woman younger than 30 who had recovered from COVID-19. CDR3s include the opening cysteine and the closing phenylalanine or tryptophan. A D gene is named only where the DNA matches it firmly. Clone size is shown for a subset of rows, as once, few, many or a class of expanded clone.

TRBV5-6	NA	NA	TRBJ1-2	TGTGCCAGCAGCCGGCGGAGGGCGGGCTATGGCTACACCTTC	CASSRRRAGYGYTF
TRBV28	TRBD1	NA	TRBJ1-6	TGTGCCAGTAATCAGGGGGCCCTGAGCTCCTATAATTCACCCCTCCACTTT	CASNQGALSSYNSPLHF
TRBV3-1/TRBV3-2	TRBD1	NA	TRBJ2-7	TGTGCCAGCAGCCAGGCCCGGACAGGGACCTACGAGCAGTACTTC	CASSQARTGTYEQYF
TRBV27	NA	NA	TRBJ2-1	TGTGCCAGCAGTTTCTACTTAACTCCCAATGAGCAGTTCTTC	CASSFYLTPNEQFF
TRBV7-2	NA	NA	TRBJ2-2	TGTGCCAGCAGCGGAGAGGCCAGGGATGTTGGTTTCGCCGGGGAGCTGTTTTTT	CASSGEARDVGFAGELFF
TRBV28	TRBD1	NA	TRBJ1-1	TGTGCCAGCAGACCTCTACGACAGGGGCTCACTGAAGCTTTCTTT	CASRPLRQGLTEAFF
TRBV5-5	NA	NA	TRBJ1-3	TGTGCCAGCAGCTCCCAGGGGCTTTCTGGAAACACCATATATTTT	CASSSQGLSGNTIYF
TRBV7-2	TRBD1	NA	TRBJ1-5	TGTGCCAGCAGCTCACCAACAGGGGCGGGCAATCAGCCCCAGCATTTT	CASSSPTGAGNQPQHF
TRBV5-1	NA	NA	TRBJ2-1	TGCGCCAGCAGCTTGGTGGCGGGACCGAACAATGAGCAGTTCTTC	CASSLVAGPNNEQFF
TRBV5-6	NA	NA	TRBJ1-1	TGTGCCAGCAGCTTGGTCTGGGGGGACCCTGAAGCTTTCTTT	CASSLVWGDPEAFF
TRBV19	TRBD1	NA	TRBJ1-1	TGTGCCAGTAGTACCTGGGGACAGGGAGAAGAAAACACTGAAGCTTTCTTT	CASSTWGQGEENTEAFF
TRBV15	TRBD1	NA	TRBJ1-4	TGTGCCACCAGCAGAGCTCGGACAGGGGGGGAAAAACTGTTTTTT	CATSRARTGGEKLFF
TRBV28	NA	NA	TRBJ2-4	TGTGCCAGCAGTTTAAGGGGGGGCCCAGCCAAAAACATTCAGTACTTC	CASSLRGGPAKNIQYF
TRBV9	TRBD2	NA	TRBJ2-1	TGTGCCAGCAGCGTAGGGTTGACTAGCGGGGGATACAATGAGCAGTTCTTC	CASSVGLTSGGYNEQFF
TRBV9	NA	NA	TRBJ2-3	TGTGCCAGCAGCGTAAGGCAGGGGCGTACAGATACGCAGTATTTT	CASSVRQGRTDTQYF
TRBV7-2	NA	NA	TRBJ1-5	TGTGCCAGCAGCCCTTGGGGGGGGCGACCCCCCGGCAATCAGCCCCAGCATTTT	CASSPWGGRPPGNQPQHF
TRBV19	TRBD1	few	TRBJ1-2	TGTGCCAGTAGTTCTCGGCCGGGACAGGGGATTGGCTACACCTTC	CASSSRPGQGIGYTF
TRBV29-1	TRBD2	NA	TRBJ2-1	TGCAGCGTTGAGGTCCGGGGGGGCTCTAATGAGCAGTTCTTC	CSVEVRGGSNEQFF
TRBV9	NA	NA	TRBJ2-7	TGTGCCAGCAGCGTAGAGGACAACTACGAGCAGTACTTC	CASSVEDNYEQYF
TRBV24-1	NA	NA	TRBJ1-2	TGTGCCACCAGTGTCGGGTCGGCGAATGGCTACACCTTC	CATSVGSANGYTF
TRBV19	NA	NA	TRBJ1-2	TGTGCCAGCCTCCAGAACTATGGCTACACCTTC	CASLQNYGYTF
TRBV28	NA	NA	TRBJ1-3	TGTGCCAGCAGTCCCCCCGACAGGTCTGGAAACACCATATATTTT	CASSPPDRSGNTIYF
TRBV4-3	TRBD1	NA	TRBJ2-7	TGCGCCAGCAGCCAGCACCGGGACAGGGGCTACGAGCAGTACTTC	CASSQHRDRGYEQYF
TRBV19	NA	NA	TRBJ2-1	TGTGCCACCGGAAAGGGTAGCGGAGACAATGAGCAGTTCTTC	CATGKGSGDNEQFF
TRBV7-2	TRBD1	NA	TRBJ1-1	TGTGCCAGCAGCTTAGGGGGGACAGGGGCAGGTGGTGAAGCTTTCTTT	CASSLGGTGAGGEAFF
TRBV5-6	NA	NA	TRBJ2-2	TGTGCCAGCAGCTTGACACCAGGGTCGACTGGGACCGGGGAGCTGTTTTTT	CASSLTPGSTGTGELFF
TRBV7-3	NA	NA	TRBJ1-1	TGTGCCAGCAGCTCCCAATCAGGGACTGAAGCTTTCTTT	CASSSQSGTEAFF
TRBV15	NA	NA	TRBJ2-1	TGTGCCACCAGCTTACCGACTCAACCCTTGTACAATGAGCAGTTCTTC	CATSLPTQPLYNEQFF
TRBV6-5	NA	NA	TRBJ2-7	TGTGCCAGCAGTTACTCAGCTACTCACGAGCAGTACTTC	CASSYSATHEQYF
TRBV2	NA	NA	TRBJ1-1	TGTGCCAGCACGACAGGGAACACTGAAGCTTTCTTT	CASTTGNTEAFF
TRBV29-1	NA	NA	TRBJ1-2	TGCAGCGTTGACGGCGGCCTCTATGGCTACACCTTC	CSVDGGLYGYTF
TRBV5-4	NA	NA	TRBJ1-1	TGTGCCAGCAGCTTGTCATCGTCAGTGAACACTGAAGCTTTCTTT	CASSLSSSVNTEAFF
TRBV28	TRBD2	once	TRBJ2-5	TGTGCCAGCAGTTTAATCAGCGGGGGAAGGGGTGTGACCCAGTACTTC	CASSLISGGRGVTQYF
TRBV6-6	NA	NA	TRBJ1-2	TGTGCCAGCAGTTCGGACTATGGCTACACCTTC	CASSSDYGYTF
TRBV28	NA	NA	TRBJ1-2	TGTGCCAGCAGTTTAGGAGCGGACTATGGCTACACCTTC	CASSLGADYGYTF
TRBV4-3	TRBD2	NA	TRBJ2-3	TGCGCCAGCAGCCAAGAAGTAACTAGCGGGGATACGCAGTATTTT	CASSQEVTSGDTQYF
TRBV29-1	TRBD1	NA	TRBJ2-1	TGCAGCGTTGAGGGGACAGGAGGTTCGAGGCAGTTCTTC	CSVEGTGGSRQFF
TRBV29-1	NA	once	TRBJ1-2	TGCAGCGTTGAGGCGGGGGCGATCTATGGCTACACCTTC	CSVEAGAIYGYTF
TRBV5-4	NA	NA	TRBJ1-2	TGTGCCAGCAGGCCACAGGGTACCTATGGCTACACCTTC	CASRPQGTYGYTF
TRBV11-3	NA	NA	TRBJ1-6	TGTGCCAGCAGCTTGCAGGGAAATAATTCACCCCTCCACTTT	CASSLQGNNSPLHF
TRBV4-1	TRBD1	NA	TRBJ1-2	TGCGCCAGCAGCCCAGGACAGGGGGGTAACTATGGCTACACCTTC	CASSPGQGGNYGYTF